Below, 3 T cell receptor beta chains from the same sample are listed, as sequenced in a study of metastatic and nonmetastatic thyroid tumors. Not a single patient had been given any form of treatment at any point before undergoing thyroid surgery. Through MiXCR, TCRdb re-clonotyped the PCR reads. This table holds about 56,000 clones, more than 25% found once. Sequenced input: blood. These receptors were obtained from a female donor with papillary thyroid cancer or a benign thyroid nodule (not recorded which). Some clones in this sample may be carry-over from other donors' samples.

By sample share, this clone is medium-sized. V gene TRBV6-2 or TRBV6-3 combines with J gene TRBJ2-1, with 8 bases that match TRBD2. CDR1 MNHEY and CDR2 SVGEGT come from the germline V gene. This CDR3 has 15 amino acids. Trimming cost V 4 bases and J 8 bases; bases outside gene matches: 10. DNA for the CDR3: TGTGCCAGCAGTTCCCCCGGGACTAGGATGGATGAGCAGTTCTTC. Its protein is CASSSPGTRMDEQFF.

This sequence joins TRBV6-1 and TRBJ1-3; TRBD1 is a possible D gene (6 bases). CDR3 length: 15 residues. Germline CDR1 is MNHNS and CDR2 is SASEGT. Trimming took off 5 bases at V and 2 bases at J, with 13 bases between the two ends. The CDR3 here is CASSQYREAGNTIYF. The CDR3 DNA sequence: TGTGCCAGCAGTCAATACAGGGAGGCTGGAAACACCATATATTTT.

This clone was counted only a few times. This chain uses TRBV11-2 with TRBJ2-1, with 9 bases aligning to TRBD2. The CDR3 covers 14 residues. V dropped 9 bases and J dropped 9; count of bases not matched to a gene: 12. The germline gives CDR1 SGHAT, CDR2 FQNNGV. The CDR3 DNA reads as TGTGCCAGTTGGACTAGCGCTACATCTAGTGAGCAGTTCTTC. Its translation: CASWTSATSSEQFF.